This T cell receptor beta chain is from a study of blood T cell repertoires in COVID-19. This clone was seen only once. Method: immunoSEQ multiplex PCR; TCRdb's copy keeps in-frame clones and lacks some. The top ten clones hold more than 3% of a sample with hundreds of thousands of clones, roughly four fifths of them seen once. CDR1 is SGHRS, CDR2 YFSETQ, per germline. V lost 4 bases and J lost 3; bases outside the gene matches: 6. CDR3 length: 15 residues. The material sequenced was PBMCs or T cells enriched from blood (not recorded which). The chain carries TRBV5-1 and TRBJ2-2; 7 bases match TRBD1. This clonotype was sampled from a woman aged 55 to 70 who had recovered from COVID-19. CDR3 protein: CASSPETGYTGELFF. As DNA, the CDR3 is TGCGCCAGCAGCCCGGAGACAGGGTACACCGGGGAGCTGTTTTTT.